This entry lists 24 T cell receptor beta chains sequenced from one sample in a study of T cells after yellow fever vaccination. Using its own MiXCR run on the 5' RACE reads, TCRdb lists one record per CDR3 protein. Of around 49,000 distinct CDR3 sequences listed, roughly 7% are singletons. This specimen consisted of CD8+ T cells not binding an NS4B(214-222) dextramer, sorted from PBMCs, obtained 45 days after the yellow fever booster vaccination. These receptors were obtained from a man younger than 45 who received the YFV17D yellow fever vaccine.

This clonotype was seen repeatedly, ten times or more. V gene TRBV13 combines with J gene TRBJ2-5; D is possibly TRBD2 (6 bases). The V end lost 6 bases, the J end lost 4 bases, and 12 bases lay between the germline ends. The CDR3 totals 13 residues. The V gene's germline CDR1 is PRHDT and CDR2 FYEKMQ (reference sequence). The CDR3 here is CASSWRVVETQYF. DNA for the CDR3: TGTGCCAGCAGTTGGAGGGTCGTAGAGACCCAGTACTTC.

At least ten counts were recorded for this clonotype. The gene calls are TRBV5-1 and TRBJ2-7, with TRBD1 as a possible D gene (6 bases). V was shortened by 2 bases and J by 3 bases, with 9 bases between the two germline ends. This CDR3 is 13 amino acids long. Germline values: CDR1 SGHRS, CDR2 YFSETQ. CDR3 nucleotide sequence: TGCGCCAGCAGCTTCGGCAGGGGCTACGAGCAGTACTTC. This translates into CASSFGRGYEQYF. The complete variable domain, with remaining parts taken from reference TRBV5-1 and TRBJ2-7, reads KAGVTQTPRYLIKTRGQQVTLSCSPISGHRSVSWYQQTPGQGLQFLFEYFSETQRNKGNFPGRFSGRQFSNSRSEMNVSTLELGDSALYLCASSFGRGYEQYFGPGTRLTVT.

This clonotype was seen at least ten times. The rearrangement uses TRBV24-1 and TRBJ2-1; a weak D match, TRBD2 (6 bases). The ends were cut back, 3 bases at V and 10 bases at J, with 15 bases in the middle. Germline loops: CDR1 KGHDR, CDR2 SFDVKD. The CDR3 sequence is 14 residues long. The CDR3 sequence is CATSDTTSGREQFF. Here the CDR3 DNA reads TGTGCCACCAGTGATACGACTAGTGGTCGGGAGCAGTTCTTC.

In this sample, this clonotype turned up many times. The rearrangement links TRBV7-9 to TRBJ2-7, with a possible D match to TRBD2 (6 bases). The V end lost 4 bases, the J end lost 2 bases, and 15 bases lay between the germline ends. The CDR3 is 15 amino acids. The germline V gene encodes CDR1 SEHNR and CDR2 FQNEAQ (reference sequence). CDR3 sequence: CASSSGDFLPYEQYF. The CDR3 DNA is TGTGCCAGCAGCTCCGGGGACTTCTTACCCTACGAGCAGTACTTC.

This clonotype has at least ten counts. The chain carries TRBV29-1 and TRBJ2-1; possible D gene TRBD2, 6 bases. With 6 bases removed from V and 7 bases from J, the gap between germline ends came to 16 bases. From germline, CDR1 is SQVTM and CDR2 ANQGSEA. This CDR3 has 13 residues. CDR3 amino acids: CSVPNGRGNEQFF. For the CDR3, the DNA is TGCAGCGTGCCTAACGGGAGAGGGAATGAGCAGTTCTTC.

This clonotype has ten or more counts. The chain employs TRBV9 and TRBJ2-3, with no clear D. The V end was cut by 3 bases, the J end by 7 bases, with 3 bases between. The CDR3 has 10 residues. Germline V lookup: CDR1 SGDLS, CDR2 YYNGEE. The chain's CDR3 is CASSGNTQYF. Written as DNA, the CDR3 is TGTGCCAGCAGCGGTAATACGCAGTATTTT.

This chain uses TRBV7-8 with TRBJ2-1; 8 bases match TRBD2. Germline loops: CDR1 SGHVS, CDR2 FQNEAQ. The CDR3 loop spans 15 amino acids. Trimming removed 5 bases from V and 8 bases from J; junction bases left unmatched: 11. CDR3: CASSPVASGWYEQFF. The CDR3 coding sequence is TGTGCCAGCAGCCCTGTGGCTAGCGGGTGGTATGAGCAGTTCTTC.

This clonotype appeared many times. The chain recombines TRBV2 with TRBJ2-7; D might be TRBD2 (5 bases). V lost 2 bases and J 5 bases, leaving 10 bases between the germline ends. This CDR3 is built from 13 residues. Germline V gives CDR1 SNHLY, CDR2 FYNNEI. CDR3 DNA: TGTGCCAGCAGTGAACGGGGTGGGGACGAGCAGTACTTC. Translated, it gives CASSERGGDEQYF.

This clonotype appeared many times. This rearrangement joins TRBV12-3 or TRBV12-4 to TRBJ2-5; D unclear. V shed 5 bases and J shed 2 bases, with 15 bases lying between them. The CDR3 is made up of 15 amino acids. CDR3 bases: TGTGCCAGCAGTCCCCTAATTGTGGGGCAAGAGACCCAGTACTTC. It translates to CASSPLIVGQETQYF.

This clonotype has a count of ten or more. The chain is built from TRBV29-1 and TRBJ2-1; D is uncertain. CDR3 length: 15 amino acids. V lost 1 base and J lost 0, with 10 bases in between. CDR1 SQVTM and CDR2 ANQGSEA come from the germline V gene. The CDR3 reads CSVEGGMSSYNEQFF. In nucleotides, the CDR3 is TGCAGCGTTGAAGGAGGTATGAGCTCCTACAATGAGCAGTTCTTC.

The table lists this clonotype with many counts. V gene TRBV6-2 or TRBV6-3 combines with J gene TRBJ2-1; TRBD2 aligns across 9 bases. The CDR3 runs 12 residues. V was clipped by 2 bases and J by 15 bases; unmatched bases: 5. Germline V gives CDR1 MNHEY, CDR2 SVGEGT. CDR3 amino acids: CASSYTGTSLFF. The DNA of the CDR3 is TGTGCCAGCAGTTACACCGGGACTAGCTTGTTCTTC.

The sample holds many counts of this clonotype. The chain recombines TRBV10-3 with TRBJ2-1; 9 nucleotides line up with TRBD2. CDR3 size: 17 residues. Germline lookup yields CDR1 ENHRY and CDR2 SYGVKD. V shed 3 bases and J 2 bases; nucleotides not matched to a gene: 8. The DNA of the CDR3 is TGTGCCATCAGTGACCTTAGCGGGAGAGGGGCCTACAATGAGCAGTTCTTC. This encodes CAISDLSGRGAYNEQFF.

This clonotype was seen at least ten times. The V call is TRBV30, the J call TRBJ1-1, with D perhaps matching TRBD1 (5 bases). V was pared by 5 bases and J by 8 bases, with 9 bases between. This CDR3 has 10 amino acids. From germline, CDR1 is GTSNPN and CDR2 SVGIG (reference sequence). The CDR3 DNA reads as TGTGCCTGGGACAGAACCGAAGCTTTCTTT. It is translated as CAWDRTEAFF.

This clonotype has at least ten counts. The junction shows a germline mismatch at one end, possibly a read error. The chain uses TRBV29-1 and TRBJ2-3; 8 bases match TRBD1. The CDR3 is 11 residues long. CDR1 and CDR2 (germline): SQVTM, ANQGSEA. The CDR3 DNA is TGCAGCGTTGAAGATCTTGGGACAGGTCACTTT. It is translated as CSVEDLGTGHF.

This clonotype was detected ten times or more. The genes are TRBV10-2 and TRBJ1-1, with a tentative D call TRBD1 (6 bases). V was clipped by 7 bases and J by 1 base, with 13 bases between them. Germline lookup yields CDR1 WSHSY and CDR2 SAAADI. The CDR3 consists of 14 residues. CDR3 loop: CASILPGQNTEAFF. The CDR3 nucleotides read TGCGCCAGCATCTTGCCGGGACAGAACACTGAAGCTTTCTTT.

V is TRBV29-1 and J is TRBJ2-1; D is unclear. The CDR3 sequence is 14 residues long. Looked up from germline, CDR1 is SQVTM and CDR2 is ANQGSEA. The germline V and J ends were trimmed by 3 bases and 0 bases, with 9 bases remaining between them. The CDR3 bases are TGCAGCGTTGAGGGTTTCATCTCCTACAATGAGCAGTTCTTC. Translation gives CSVEGFISYNEQFF.

Ten or more counts support this clonotype. J is TRBJ2-1 and V is TRBV6-5; 7 bases fit TRBD2. The CDR3 runs 13 residues. Trimming at V came to 4 bases and at J to 9 bases, leaving 6 bases not matched to a gene. The germline CDR1 and CDR2 sequences are MNHEY and SVGAGI. The CDR3 here is CASSLRESIEQFF. The CDR3, as DNA: TGTGCCAGCAGTTTGCGGGAGTCTATTGAGCAGTTCTTC.

This clonotype was recorded a few times. The chain joins TRBV7-2 to TRBJ2-3; 9 bases fit TRBD2. The CDR3 is made up of 14 amino acids. Per the germline V gene, CDR1 is SGHTA and CDR2 is FQGNSA. The V gene end was trimmed by 4 bases and the J gene end by 6 bases; junction bases not matched to a gene: 5. The CDR3 DNA sequence: TGTGCCAGCAGCTCTAGCGGGACCAGGGATACGCAGTATTTT. Protein sequence: CASSSSGTRDTQYF.

This clonotype was counted ten times or more. The chain links TRBV5-1 to TRBJ2-2; D uncertain. The V end was cut by 3 bases, the J end by 4 bases, with 10 bases between. This CDR3 has 14 amino acids. From germline, CDR1 is SGHRS and CDR2 YFSETQ. CDR3 in DNA: TGCGCCAGCAGCTCGGCCTGGGGCACCGGGGAGCTGTTTTTT. Translated: CASSSAWGTGELFF. The variable domain in full, completed from reference TRBV5-1 and TRBJ2-2, reads KAGVTQTPRYLIKTRGQQVTLSCSPISGHRSVSWYQQTPGQGLQFLFEYFSETQRNKGNFPGRFSGRQFSNSRSEMNVSTLELGDSALYLCASSSAWGTGELFFGEGSRLTVL.

This clonotype has a count of ten or more. The chain has TRBV18 and TRBJ2-7; 7 bases map to TRBD1. After removal of 3 bases from V and 3 bases from J, the junction contained 8 bases not matched to a gene. CDR3 length: 15 residues. Looked up from germline, CDR1 is KGHSH and CDR2 is LQKENI. The CDR3 sequence is CASSPPGQPFYEQYF. DNA for the CDR3: TGTGCCAGCTCACCCCCGGGACAGCCTTTCTACGAGCAGTACTTC.

The sample holds many counts of this clonotype. The chain combines TRBV29-1 with TRBJ2-7; 10 nucleotides match TRBD2. Germline V lookup: CDR1 SQVTM, CDR2 ANQGSEA. The junction had 19 bases not matched to a gene; V was cut back by 6 bases and J by 2 bases. This CDR3 contains 18 residues. This CDR3 reads CSVQGGASGRLGPYEQYF. DNA of the CDR3: TGCAGCGTCCAGGGGGGGGCTAGCGGGAGATTAGGTCCCTACGAGCAGTACTTC.

In regard to this clonotype: An end of the junction does not agree with germline; a read error may underlie this. The V and J genes are TRBV4-2 and TRBJ2-7; D may be TRBD1 or TRBD2 (5 bases each). The CDR3 covers 12 residues. Germline V gene sequence: CDR1 LGHNA, CDR2 YNFKEQ. CDR3 amino acids: CAISRGVNEQYF. CDR3 DNA sequence: TGTGCCATCAGCCGAGGGGTGAACGAGCAGTACTTC.

About this clonotype itself: This may be a read error, as it is one base from a much larger clone. J is TRBJ2-3 and V is TRBV4-3; no definite D call. Germline assignment: CDR1 LGHNA and CDR2 YSLEER. V was shortened by 1 base and J by 6 bases, with 11 bases between the two germline ends. This CDR3 contains 14 residues. CDR3: CASSQGSSHDTQYF. As DNA, the CDR3 is TGCGCCAGCAGCCAAGGGAGTAGCCACGATACGCAGTATTTT.

This clonotype was found many times. The chain combines TRBV7-8 with TRBJ1-1; 7 nucleotides line up with TRBD1. CDR3 length: 12 residues. After removal of 5 bases from V and 7 bases from J, the junction contained 4 bases not matched to a gene. CDR1 and CDR2 from the germline V gene are SGHVS and FQNEAQ. The CDR3 spells CASSLGQVEAFF. The CDR3 coding sequence is TGTGCCAGCAGCCTAGGACAGGTTGAAGCTTTCTTT.